This T cell receptor beta chain was recorded in a study of glioma-infiltrating T cells. The study, taken as a whole, reports: Only very few CDR3 sequences appeared in both tissue and blood. Non-neoplastic patients had below-expected tissue-blood divergence, while all gliomas exceeded expectation.

CDR1 and CDR2 from the germline V gene are SGHNT and YYREEE (reference sequence). The V and J ends lost 0 bases and 8 bases respectively, with 8 bases between them. There are 12 residues in the CDR3. This clonotype was seen repeatedly, ten times or more. The antigen is unknown. The iRepertoire nested amplicon-rescue multiplex PCR amplified TCR alpha and beta CDR3s from RNA. Input was roughly 85-400 ng of tissue mRNA or PBMC total RNA. TCRdb re-called the multiplex PCR reads with MiXCR, one entry per CDR3 protein. The sample contains under 200,000 distinct CDR3 sequences, around 40% of which appear only once.

Sequencing was done on a sample of glioma tissue, nonneoplastic brain tissue, or PBMCs (not recorded which). This TCR was sampled from a human donor with low-grade glioma or glioblastoma, undergoing nonglioma brain surgery, or in good health (not recorded which). The rearrangement joins TRBV5-4 to TRBJ1-2, with D perhaps matching TRBD1 (5 bases). CDR3 region: CASSLGEGGYTF. The CDR3 DNA reads as TGTGCCAGCAGCTTGGGGGAGGGGGGCTACACCTTC.